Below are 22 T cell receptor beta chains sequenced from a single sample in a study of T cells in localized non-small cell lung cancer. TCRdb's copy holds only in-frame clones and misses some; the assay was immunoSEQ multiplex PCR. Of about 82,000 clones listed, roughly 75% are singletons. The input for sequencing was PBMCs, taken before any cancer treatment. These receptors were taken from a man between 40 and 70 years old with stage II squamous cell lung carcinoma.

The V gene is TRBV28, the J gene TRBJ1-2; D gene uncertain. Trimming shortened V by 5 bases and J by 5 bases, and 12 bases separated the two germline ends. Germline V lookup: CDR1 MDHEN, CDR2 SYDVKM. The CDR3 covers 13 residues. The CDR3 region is CASSVGSQYGYTF. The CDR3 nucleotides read TGTGCCAGCAGTGTCGGGTCGCAATATGGCTACACCTTC.

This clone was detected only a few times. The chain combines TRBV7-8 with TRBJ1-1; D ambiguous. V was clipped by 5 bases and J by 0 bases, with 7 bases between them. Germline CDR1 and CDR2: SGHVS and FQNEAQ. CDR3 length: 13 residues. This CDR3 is CASSPQLNTEAFF. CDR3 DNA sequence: TGTGCCAGCAGCCCCCAGCTGAACACTGAAGCTTTCTTT.

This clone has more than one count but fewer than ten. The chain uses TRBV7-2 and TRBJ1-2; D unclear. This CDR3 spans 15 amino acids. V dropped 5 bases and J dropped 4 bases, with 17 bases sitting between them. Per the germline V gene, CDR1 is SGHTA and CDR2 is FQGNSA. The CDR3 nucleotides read TGTGCCAGCAGCCCTCGAGGGATAGGTGGCTATGGCTACACCTTC. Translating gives CASSPRGIGGYGYTF.

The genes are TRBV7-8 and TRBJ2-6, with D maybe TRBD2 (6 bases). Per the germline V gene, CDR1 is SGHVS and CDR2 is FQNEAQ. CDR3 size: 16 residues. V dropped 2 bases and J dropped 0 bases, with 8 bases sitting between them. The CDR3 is CASSLIGGSGANVLTF. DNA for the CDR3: TGTGCCAGCAGCTTAATCGGGGGCTCTGGGGCCAACGTCCTGACTTTC.

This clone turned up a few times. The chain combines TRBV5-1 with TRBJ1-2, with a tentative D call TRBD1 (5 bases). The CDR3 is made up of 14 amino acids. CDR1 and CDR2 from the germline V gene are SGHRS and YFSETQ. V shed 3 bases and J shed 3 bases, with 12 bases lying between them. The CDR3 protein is CASSSLPGDYGYTF. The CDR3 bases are TGCGCCAGCAGCTCGTTACCGGGGGACTATGGCTACACCTTC.

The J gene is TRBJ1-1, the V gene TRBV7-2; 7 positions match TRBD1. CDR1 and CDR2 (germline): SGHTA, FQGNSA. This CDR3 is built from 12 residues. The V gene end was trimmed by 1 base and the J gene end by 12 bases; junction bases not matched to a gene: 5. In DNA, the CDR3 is TGTGCCAGCAGCTTAGAACAGGGGAGGACTTTCTTT. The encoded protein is CASSLEQGRTFF.

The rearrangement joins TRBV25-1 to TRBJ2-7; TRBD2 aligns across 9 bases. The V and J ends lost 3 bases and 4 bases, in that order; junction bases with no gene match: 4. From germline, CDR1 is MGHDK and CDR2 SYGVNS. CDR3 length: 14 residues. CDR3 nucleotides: TGTGCCAGCAGTGAGAGCGGGAGGAAGTACGAGCAGTACTTC. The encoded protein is CASSESGRKYEQYF.

CDR3 DNA: TGTGCCAGCAGCTCCTTCCCGACAGGATCGTTGGAGACCCAGTACTTC. Protein product: CASSSFPTGSLETQYF. The chain couples TRBV11-2 to TRBJ2-5; D might be TRBD1 (6 bases). Trimming removed 4 bases at V and 5 bases at J, with 20 bases between. Germline CDR1 and CDR2: SGHAT and FQNNGV. This CDR3 comprises 16 residues.

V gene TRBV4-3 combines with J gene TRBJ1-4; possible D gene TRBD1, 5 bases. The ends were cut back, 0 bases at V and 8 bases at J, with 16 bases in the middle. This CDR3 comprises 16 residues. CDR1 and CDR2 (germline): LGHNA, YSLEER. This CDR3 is CASSQDRFSRGEKLFF. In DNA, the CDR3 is TGCGCCAGCAGCCAAGATCGGTTCTCTCGGGGGGAAAAACTGTTTTTT.

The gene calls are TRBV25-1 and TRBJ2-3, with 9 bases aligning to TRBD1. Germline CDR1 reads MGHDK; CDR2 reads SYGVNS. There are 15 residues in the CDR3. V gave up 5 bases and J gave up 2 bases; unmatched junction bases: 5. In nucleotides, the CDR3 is TGTGCCAGCAGTAAGACAGGGGGTCCCACAGATACGCAGTATTTT. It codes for CASSKTGGPTDTQYF.

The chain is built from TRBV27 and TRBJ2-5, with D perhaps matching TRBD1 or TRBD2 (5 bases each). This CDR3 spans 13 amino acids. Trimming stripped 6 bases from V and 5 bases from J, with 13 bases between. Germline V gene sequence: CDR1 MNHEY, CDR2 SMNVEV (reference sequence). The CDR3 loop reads CASSFGEGETQYF. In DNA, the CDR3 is TGTGCCAGCAGCTTCGGTGAGGGGGAGACCCAGTACTTC.

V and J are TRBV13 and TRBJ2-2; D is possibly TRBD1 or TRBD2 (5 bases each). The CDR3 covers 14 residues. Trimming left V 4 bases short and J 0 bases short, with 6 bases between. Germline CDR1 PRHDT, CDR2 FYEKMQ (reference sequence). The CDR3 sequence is CASSWGPNTGELFF. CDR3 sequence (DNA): TGTGCCAGCAGCTGGGGACCGAACACCGGGGAGCTGTTTTTT.

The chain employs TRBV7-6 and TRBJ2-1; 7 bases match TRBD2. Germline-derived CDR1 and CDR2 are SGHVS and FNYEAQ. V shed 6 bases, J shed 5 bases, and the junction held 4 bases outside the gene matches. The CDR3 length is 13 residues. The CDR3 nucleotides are TGTGCCAGCAGGCCTAGCGGTAACAATGAGCAGTTCTTC. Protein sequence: CASRPSGNNEQFF.

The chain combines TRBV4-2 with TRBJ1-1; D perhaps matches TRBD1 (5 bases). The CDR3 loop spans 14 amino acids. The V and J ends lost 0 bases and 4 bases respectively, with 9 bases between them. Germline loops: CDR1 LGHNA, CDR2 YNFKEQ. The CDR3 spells CASSQDTGGTEAFF. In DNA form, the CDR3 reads TGTGCCAGCAGCCAAGATACAGGAGGCACTGAAGCTTTCTTT.

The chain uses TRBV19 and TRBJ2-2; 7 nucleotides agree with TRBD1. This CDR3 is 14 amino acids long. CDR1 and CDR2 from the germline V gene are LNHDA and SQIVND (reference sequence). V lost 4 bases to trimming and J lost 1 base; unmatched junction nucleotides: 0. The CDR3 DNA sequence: TGTGCCAGTAGTACAGGGGGGAACACCGGGGAGCTGTTTTTT. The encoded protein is CASSTGGNTGELFF.

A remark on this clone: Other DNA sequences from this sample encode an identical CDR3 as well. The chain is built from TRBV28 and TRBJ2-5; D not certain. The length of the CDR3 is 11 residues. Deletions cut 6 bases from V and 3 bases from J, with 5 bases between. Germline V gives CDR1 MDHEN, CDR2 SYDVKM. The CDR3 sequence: CASSLKETQYF. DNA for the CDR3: TGTGCCAGCAGCCTAAAAGAGACCCAGTACTTC.

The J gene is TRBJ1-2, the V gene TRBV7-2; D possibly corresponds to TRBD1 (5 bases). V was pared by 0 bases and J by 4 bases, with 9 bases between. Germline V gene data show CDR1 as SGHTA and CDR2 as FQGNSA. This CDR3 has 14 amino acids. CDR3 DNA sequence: TGTGCCAGCAGCTTAGCGGGGCTCAGCTATGGCTACACCTTC. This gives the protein CASSLAGLSYGYTF.

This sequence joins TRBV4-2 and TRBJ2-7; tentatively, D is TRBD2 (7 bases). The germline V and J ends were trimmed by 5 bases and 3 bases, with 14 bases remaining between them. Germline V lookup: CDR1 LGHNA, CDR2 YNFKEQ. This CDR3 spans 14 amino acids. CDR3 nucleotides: TGTGCCAGCAGCTCTGGGGGGGCTTACTACGAGCAGTACTTC. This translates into CASSSGGAYYEQYF.

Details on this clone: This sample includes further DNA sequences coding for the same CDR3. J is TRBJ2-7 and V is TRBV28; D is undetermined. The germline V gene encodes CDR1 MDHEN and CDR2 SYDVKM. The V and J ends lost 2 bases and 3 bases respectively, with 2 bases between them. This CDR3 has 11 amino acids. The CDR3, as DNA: TGTGCCAGCAGTTTACGCTACGAGCAGTACTTC. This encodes CASSLRYEQYF.

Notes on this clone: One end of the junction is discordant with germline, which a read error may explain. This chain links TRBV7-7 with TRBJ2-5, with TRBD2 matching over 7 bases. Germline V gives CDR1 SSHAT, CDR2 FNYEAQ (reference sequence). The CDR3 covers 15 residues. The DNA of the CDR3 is TGTGCTAGCAGCTTTGGGGGGGGTTACCAAGAGACCCAGTACTTC. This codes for CASSFGGGYQETQYF.

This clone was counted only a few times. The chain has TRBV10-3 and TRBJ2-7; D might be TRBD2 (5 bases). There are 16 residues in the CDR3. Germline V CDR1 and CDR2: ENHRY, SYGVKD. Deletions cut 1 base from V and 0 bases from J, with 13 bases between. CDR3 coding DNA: TGTGCCATCAGTGAGTTTGAGAGGGAAAGCTCCTACGAGCAGTACTTC. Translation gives CAISEFERESSYEQYF.

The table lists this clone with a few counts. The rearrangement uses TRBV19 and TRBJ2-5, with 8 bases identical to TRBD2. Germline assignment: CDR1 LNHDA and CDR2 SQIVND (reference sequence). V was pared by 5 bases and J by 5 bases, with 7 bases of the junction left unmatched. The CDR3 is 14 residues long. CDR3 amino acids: CASSPAGVWETQYF. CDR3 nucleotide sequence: TGTGCCAGTAGTCCAGCGGGGGTTTGGGAGACCCAGTACTTC.